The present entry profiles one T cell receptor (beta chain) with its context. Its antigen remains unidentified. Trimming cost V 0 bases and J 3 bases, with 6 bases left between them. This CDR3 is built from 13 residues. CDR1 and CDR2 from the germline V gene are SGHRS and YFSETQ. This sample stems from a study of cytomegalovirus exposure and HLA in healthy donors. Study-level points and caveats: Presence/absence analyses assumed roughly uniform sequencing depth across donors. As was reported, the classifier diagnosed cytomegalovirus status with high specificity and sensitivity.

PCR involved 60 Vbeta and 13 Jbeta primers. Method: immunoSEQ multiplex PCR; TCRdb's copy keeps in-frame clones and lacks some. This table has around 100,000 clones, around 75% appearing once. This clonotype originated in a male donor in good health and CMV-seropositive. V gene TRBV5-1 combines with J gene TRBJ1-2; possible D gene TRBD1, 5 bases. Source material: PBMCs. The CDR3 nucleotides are TGCGCCAGCAGCTTGGGCAGGGACTATGGCTACACCTTC. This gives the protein CASSLGRDYGYTF.